These 27 T cell receptor beta chains were sequenced from one sample in a study of long-term antiretroviral therapy in people with HIV (dated by TCRdb to between 2021 and 2022). The immunoSEQ hsTCRB v3.0 assay was used at survey level resolution for TRB variable region sequencing. The immuneACCESS repertoire file appears here via TCRdb, limited to in-frame rearrangements. These files lack a portion of the clones; in checked studies, under half of the deficit traces to unresolved V genes, and the cause of the others is not known. This sample lists 25,000 to 30,000 clones; roughly 86% were detected once. The top ten constitute about 5% of the sample. The source material was unsorted PBMCs, sampled 0.8 years after starting antiretroviral therapy. These receptors all stem from a young woman with HIV.

V gene TRBV19 combines with J gene TRBJ1-2; 12 bases line up with TRBD1. J lost 5 bases, V lost 9 bases, and 7 bases had no gene match. Germline loops: CDR1 LNHDA, CDR2 SQIVND (reference sequence). This CDR3 is built from 14 residues. The CDR3 here is CASGGTGGAYGYTF. CDR3 coding DNA: TGTGCCAGCGGAGGGACAGGGGGCGCTTATGGCTACACCTTC.

The count of this clone is one. V and J are TRBV6-6 and TRBJ1-4, with D perhaps matching TRBD1 (5 bases). The V and J ends lost 5 bases and 3 bases respectively, with 13 bases between them. The V gene's germline CDR1 is MNHNY and CDR2 SVGAGI (reference sequence). This CDR3 comprises 15 residues. CDR3 region: CASSLHGGPNEKLFF. The CDR3 DNA reads as TGTGCCAGCAGTCTCCATGGGGGACCTAATGAAAAACTGTTTTTT.

The rearrangement links TRBV6-1 to TRBJ1-6, with 8 bases aligning to TRBD1. The ends lost 4 bases at V and 6 bases at J; junction bases unmatched: 5. CDR1 and CDR2 (germline): MNHNS, SASEGT. The CDR3 spans 15 residues. As DNA, the CDR3 is TGTGCCAGCAGTGGGGGACAGGTACTTAATTCACCCCTCCACTTT. This gives the protein CASSGGQVLNSPLHF.

This chain connects TRBV19 to TRBJ1-1; 7 nucleotides align to TRBD1. The CDR3 has 15 residues. Germline lookup yields CDR1 LNHDA and CDR2 SQIVND (reference sequence). After removal of 9 bases from V and 2 bases from J, the junction contained 12 bases not matched to a gene. The CDR3 DNA reads as TGTGCCAGCAAGACAGGGATCGTCGGCAACACTGAAGCTTTCTTT. Translated, it gives CASKTGIVGNTEAFF.

In regard to this clone: A junction boundary mismatches the germline segment, possibly from a read error. This chain links TRBV15 with TRBJ1-2; perhaps TRBD1 as D (5 bases). This CDR3 is built from 13 residues. Per the germline V gene, CDR1 is LNHNV and CDR2 is YYDKDF (reference sequence). This chain's CDR3 is CAASRDWSGGYTF. CDR3 coding DNA: TGTGCCGCCAGCAGAGATTGGTCAGGGGGCTACACCTTC.

The CDR3 loop reads CASPPDKPRTSTDTQYF. The CDR3 DNA reads TGTGCCAGCCCCCCTGACAAACCTCGCACTAGCACAGATACGCAGTATTTT. The chain combines TRBV21-1 with TRBJ2-3; the table's D call, TRBD1, has no DNA check behind it. TRBV21-1 is a known pseudogene. CDR3 length equals 17 residues.

This chain joins TRBV6-1 and TRBJ1-1; no firm D call. The V and J ends lost 2 bases and 4 bases respectively, with 11 bases between them. The CDR3 totals 14 residues. Germline V CDR1 and CDR2: MNHNS, SASEGT. The CDR3 is CASSELVKVTEAFF. The CDR3 region has the DNA TGTGCCAGCAGTGAATTAGTAAAGGTCACTGAAGCTTTCTTT.

DNA for the CDR3: TGCGCCAGCAGCGGACAACAGGGGGATGGCTACACCTTC. Translating gives CASSGQQGDGYTF. The rearrangement joins TRBV5-1 to TRBJ1-2, with 8 bases aligning to TRBD1. J gave up 6 bases and V 4 bases, and 5 bases lay outside the gene matches. Germline lookup yields CDR1 SGHRS and CDR2 YFSETQ. This CDR3 contains 13 residues. The whole variable domain, filled in from reference TRBV5-1 and TRBJ1-2, reads KAGVTQTPRYLIKTRGQQVTLSCSPISGHRSVSWYQQTPGQGLQFLFEYFSETQRNKGNFPGRFSGRQFSNSRSEMNVSTLELGDSALYLCASSGQQGDGYTFGSGTRLTVV.

This sequence joins TRBV2 and TRBJ1-1; D possibly corresponds to TRBD1 (6 bases). Germline V gene sequence: CDR1 SNHLY, CDR2 FYNNEI. Deletions cut 6 bases from V and 0 bases from J, with 14 bases between. This CDR3 region has 15 residues. The CDR3 region is CASRVGQTMNTEAFF. The CDR3 DNA sequence: TGTGCCAGCAGAGTGGGACAAACTATGAACACTGAAGCTTTCTTT.

The chain carries TRBV19 and TRBJ1-3; D call uncertain. The CDR3 is made up of 13 amino acids. The germline V and J ends were trimmed by 0 bases and 7 bases, with 7 bases remaining between them. Germline CDR1 LNHDA, CDR2 SQIVND (reference sequence). CDR3 coding DNA: TGTGCCAGTAGTATAGATCTTGCCAACACCATATATTTT. It specifies CASSIDLANTIYF.

This sequence joins TRBV20-1 and TRBJ1-2, with D perhaps TRBD1 (5 bases). Germline V gene sequence: CDR1 DFQATT, CDR2 SNEGSKA (reference sequence). The CDR3 consists of 10 residues. Trimming left V 3 bases short and J 8 bases short, with 7 bases between. Here the CDR3 reads CSARRQGYTF. CDR3 DNA: TGCAGTGCTAGGAGACAGGGCTACACCTTC.

V usage is TRBV29-1 and J usage is TRBJ2-1; 9 bases line up with TRBD2. This CDR3 comprises 15 residues. Trimming at V came to 0 bases and at J to 11 bases, leaving 11 bases not matched to a gene. CDR1 is SQVTM and CDR2 is ANQGSEA in the germline V gene. The CDR3 DNA follows: TGCAGCGTTGAAGATCCAGCGGGGGGACCTAGCAAGCAGTTCTTC. This translates into CSVEDPAGGPSKQFF.

The chain links TRBV18 to TRBJ1-1, with a possible D match to TRBD1 (6 bases). V shed 3 bases and J shed 7 bases, with 9 bases lying between them. The CDR3 runs 12 residues. CDR1 and CDR2 from the germline V gene are KGHSH and LQKENI. The CDR3 sequence is CASSPDRFEAFF. Written as DNA, the CDR3 is TGTGCCAGCTCACCGGACAGATTTGAAGCTTTCTTT.

The chain uses TRBV2 and TRBJ2-3; 15 positions agree with TRBD2. CDR1 is SNHLY, CDR2 FYNNEI, per germline. The J segment lost 7 bases and the V segment lost 4 bases, leaving 3 bases of the junction unmatched. The CDR3 is 15 residues long. The CDR3 protein is CASSGTSGGANTQYF. The CDR3 bases are TGTGCCAGCAGTGGGACTAGCGGGGGGGCCAATACGCAGTATTTT. Full variable domain (remainder filled in from reference TRBV2 and TRBJ2-3): EPEVTQTPSHQVTQMGQEVILRCVPISNHLYFYWYRQILGQKVEFLVSFYNNEISEKSEIFDDQFSVERPDGSNFTLKIRSTKLEDSAMYFCASSGTSGGANTQYFGPGTRLTVL.

The sample holds one count of this clone. CDR3 amino acids: CAISELDSSTDTQYF. As DNA, the CDR3 is TGTGCCATCAGTGAATTGGACAGTAGCACAGATACGCAGTATTTT. V and J are TRBV10-3 and TRBJ2-3; D perhaps matches TRBD1 (6 bases). Trimming removed 3 bases at V and 0 bases at J, with 10 bases between. CDR3 length: 15 residues. CDR1 ENHRY and CDR2 SYGVKD come from the germline V gene.

This clone was observed once. The chain joins TRBV6-5 to TRBJ2-1; D uncertain. In germline, CDR1 is MNHEY, CDR2 SVGAGI. V was trimmed by 6 bases and J by 7 bases, leaving 13 bases between them. CDR3 length: 13 amino acids. The CDR3, as DNA: TGTGCCAGCAGCTTCCAATTGAAGAATGAGCAGTTCTTC. It encodes CASSFQLKNEQFF.

The V and J genes are TRBV18 and TRBJ1-1; D gene ambiguous. V was pared by 3 bases and J by 4 bases, with 12 bases between. The CDR3 is made up of 14 amino acids. The germline CDR1 and CDR2 sequences are KGHSH and LQKENI. The CDR3 reads CASSPVGLPTEAFF. CDR3 DNA sequence: TGTGCCAGCTCACCGGTTGGGTTGCCCACTGAAGCTTTCTTT. Drawing the rest from reference TRBV18 and TRBJ1-1, the complete variable domain is NAGVMQNPRHLVRRRGQEARLRCSPMKGHSHVYWYRQLPEEGLKFMVYLQKENIIDESGMPKERFSAEFPKEGPSILRIQQVVRGDSAAYFCASSPVGLPTEAFFGQGTRLTVV.

The chain joins TRBV19 to TRBJ2-3; possible D gene TRBD2, 6 bases. The CDR3 consists of 15 residues. Per germline, CDR1 LNHDA and CDR2 SQIVND (reference sequence). V was trimmed by 3 bases and J by 1 base, leaving 11 bases between them. The CDR3 region has the DNA TGTGCCAGTAGTATGTGGGGAGGCGGCACAGATACGCAGTATTTT. This gives the protein CASSMWGGGTDTQYF.

The V call is TRBV7-2, the J call TRBJ2-1; the D is unclear. The CDR3 spans 17 residues. The germline CDR1 and CDR2 sequences are SGHTA and FQGNSA. The ends were cut back, 5 bases at V and 0 bases at J, with 17 bases in the middle. The CDR3 is CASSRARASSSYNEQFF. As DNA, the CDR3 is TGTGCCAGCAGCCGAGCCCGTGCTAGTAGCTCCTACAATGAGCAGTTCTTC. Combining the CDR3 with reference TRBV7-2 and TRBJ2-1 gives the whole variable domain GAGVSQSPSNKVTEKGKDVELRCDPISGHTALYWYRQSLGQGLEFLIYFQGNSAPDKSGLPSDRFSAERTGGSVSTLTIQRTQQEDSAVYLCASSRARASSSYNEQFFGPGTRLTVL.

This clone has more than one count but fewer than ten. The V call is TRBV10-1, the J call TRBJ2-7; 8 bases are shared with TRBD1. The CDR3 has 14 amino acids. V was pared by 6 bases and J by 2 bases, with 6 bases of the junction left unmatched. Germline V gives CDR1 WNHNN, CDR2 SYGVQD (reference sequence). The CDR3 coding sequence is TGCGCCAGCAGCTCGGACAGGGACCCCTACGAGCAGTACTTC. Amino acids: CASSSDRDPYEQYF.

This clone was picked up one time. The genes are TRBV18 and TRBJ1-3; D is undetermined. Germline V gives CDR1 KGHSH, CDR2 LQKENI. Trimming left V 3 bases short and J 0 bases short, with 9 bases between. The CDR3 is 15 residues long. The CDR3 is CASSPSAVSGNTIYF. The CDR3 nucleotides read TGTGCCAGCTCACCCTCAGCCGTCTCTGGAAACACCATATATTTT.

This chain links TRBV11-2 with TRBJ1-6; D may be TRBD1 (6 bases). The V gene lost 9 bases and the J gene lost 4 bases, with 22 bases spanning the gap. Germline V gene data show CDR1 as SGHAT and CDR2 as FQNNGV. CDR3 length: 17 amino acids. The chain's CDR3 is CASSTRGRPVYNSPLHF. CDR3 DNA sequence: TGTGCCAGTTCAACCCGGGGGCGCCCCGTTTATAATTCACCCCTCCACTTT.

This sequence joins TRBV2 and TRBJ2-3; the D gene is possibly TRBD2 (5 bases). Trimming pared 6 bases from V and 4 bases from J, leaving 20 bases between. Germline V gene lookup returns CDR1 SNHLY and CDR2 FYNNEI. The CDR3 spans 16 residues. CDR3 region: CASRRPPGFWSDTQYF. DNA of the CDR3: TGTGCCAGCAGGCGCCCGCCGGGATTTTGGTCAGATACGCAGTATTTT.

CDR3 sequence (DNA): TGCGCCAGCAGCCAAGTCGGCTTAAAGGGGGAAAAACTGTTTTTT. It specifies CASSQVGLKGEKLFF. The rearrangement uses TRBV4-1 and TRBJ1-4; possible D gene TRBD1, 5 bases. Trimming removed 1 base from V and 8 bases from J, with 14 bases in between. Germline V gene lookup returns CDR1 MGHRA and CDR2 YSYEKL. CDR3 length equals 15 residues.

V usage is TRBV19 and J usage is TRBJ1-4; 7 bases are a match to TRBD1. Germline V lookup: CDR1 LNHDA, CDR2 SQIVND (reference sequence). This CDR3 has 13 residues. V lost 7 bases and J lost 7; bases outside the gene matches: 6. CDR3 region: CASTGTVVEKLFF. The CDR3 DNA reads TGTGCCAGTACCGGGACAGTCGTTGAAAAACTGTTTTTT.

This chain joins TRBV7-9 and TRBJ2-1; D gene ambiguous. Per the germline V gene, CDR1 is SEHNR and CDR2 is FQNEAQ (reference sequence). Trimming removed 1 base from V and 7 bases from J, with 14 bases in between. This CDR3 has 15 residues. CDR3 sequence (DNA): TGTGCCAGCAGCTTAGTGGTGCCCCGGTCGAATGAGCAGTTCTTC. Its protein product is CASSLVVPRSNEQFF.

The genes are TRBV6-5 and TRBJ1-2, with D possibly matching TRBD1 (5 bases). The CDR3 is 13 amino acids. V lost 2 bases, J lost 6 bases, and 10 bases lay in between. From germline, CDR1 is MNHEY and CDR2 SVGAGI. The CDR3 DNA reads as TGTGCCAGCAGTTACATAGGAGGGGATGGCTACACCTTC. Translation: CASSYIGGDGYTF.